One TCR beta chain is described in this entry. The antigen remains undetermined. The sample is drawn from a study of cytomegalovirus exposure and HLA in healthy donors. General study results and limits: Sequencing likely caused a cluster of highly shared sequence variants.

The CDR3 has 15 residues. The germline V and J ends were trimmed by 3 bases and 1 base, with 12 bases remaining between them. CDR1 and CDR2 (germline): LNHDA, SQIVND (reference sequence). The PCR made use of 60 Vbeta and 13 Jbeta primers. Here immunoSEQ multiplex PCR was the method, and the copy in TCRdb shows in-frame clones only, minus some. The data contain more than 80,000 clones, around 75% of them singletons. This chain joins TRBV19 and TRBJ1-1, with D tentatively TRBD1 (6 bases). The clonotype originates from a male donor in good health and CMV-seropositive. What was sequenced was PBMCs. CDR3 in DNA: TGTGCCAGTAGTATTTTCGCAGGGGCGAACACTGAAGCTTTCTTT. It translates to CASSIFAGANTEAFF.